This T cell receptor (beta chain) is drawn from a study of beta chain features in type 1 diabetes. The overall study: Summed over all samples, the examined sorted cells came to 85 million to 140 million. General study findings and limits: Patients with type 1 diabetes carried fewer insertions and had more deletions at their VDJ junctions. Within each of all four CD4+ subsets, Type 1 diabetes patients had TCRB CDR3s that were moderately but significantly shorter.

The study reverse transcribed the entire isolated RNA, so it sequenced expressed TCRB transcripts. Method: immunoSEQ multiplex PCR; TCRdb's copy keeps in-frame clones and lacks some. The sample lists around 100,000 clones; 25% to 35% were seen once. This clone was seen more than once but under ten times. What it recognizes is unknown. CDR1 and CDR2 from the germline V gene are SGDLS and YYNGEE. The CDR3 extends over 14 amino acids. After removal of 7 bases from V and 0 bases from J, the junction contained 5 bases not matched to a gene. This receptor was taken from a woman between 18 and 30 years old with type 1 diabetes. Source material: central memory CD4+ T cells from blood. The chain uses TRBV9 and TRBJ2-3; 7 bases align to TRBD2. Written as DNA, the CDR3 is TGTGCCAGCGGTCTTAGCGGGAGCACAGATACGCAGTATTTT. Protein sequence: CASGLSGSTDTQYF.